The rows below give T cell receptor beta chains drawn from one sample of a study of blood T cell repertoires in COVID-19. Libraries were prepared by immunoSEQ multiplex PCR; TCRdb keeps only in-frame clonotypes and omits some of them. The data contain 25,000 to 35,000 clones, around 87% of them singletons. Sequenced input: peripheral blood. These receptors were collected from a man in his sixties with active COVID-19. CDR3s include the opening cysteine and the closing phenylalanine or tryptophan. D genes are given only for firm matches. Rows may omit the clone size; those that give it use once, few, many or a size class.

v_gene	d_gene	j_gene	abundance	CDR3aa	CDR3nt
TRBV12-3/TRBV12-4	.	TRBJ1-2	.	CASSLGARGYTF	TGTGCCAGCAGTTTGGGGGCGCGAGGCTACACCTTC
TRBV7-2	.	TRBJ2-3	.	CASSLGGLDGTQYF	TGTGCCAGCAGCTTAGGGGGGCTAGACGGTACGCAGTATTTT
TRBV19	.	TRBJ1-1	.	CASSITGEAFF	TGTGCCAGTAGTATAACAGGGGAAGCTTTCTTT
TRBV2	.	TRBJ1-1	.	CASSRARDTPSVAFF	TGTGCCAGCTCCCGCGCCCGGGACACTCCCTCGGTGGCTTTCTTT
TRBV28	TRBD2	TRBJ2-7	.	CASSFSGDYEQYF	TGTGCCAGCAGTTTTAGCGGGGACTACGAGCAGTACTTC
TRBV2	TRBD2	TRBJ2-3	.	CASSGGLASTDTQYF	TGTGCCAGCAGTGGGGGACTAGCGAGCACAGATACGCAGTATTTT
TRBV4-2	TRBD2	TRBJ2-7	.	CASSVRGGPYEQYF	TGTGCCAGCAGCGTTCGGGGGGGGCCCTACGAGCAGTACTTC
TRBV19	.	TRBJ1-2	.	CASSTGGDGGRRGGYTF	TGTGCCAGTAGTACAGGTGGCGACGGGGGGAGGCGCGGCGGCTACACCTTC
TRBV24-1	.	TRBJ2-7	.	CATSDSGGIYEQYF	TGTGCCACCAGTGACAGCGGAGGGATCTACGAGCAGTACTTC
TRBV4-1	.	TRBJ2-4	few	CASSRDFPGNIQYF	TGCGCCAGCAGTCGGGACTTCCCGGGGAACATTCAGTACTTC
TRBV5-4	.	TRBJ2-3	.	CASTPGTFRPSSTDTQYF	TGTGCCAGCACCCCTGGGACATTCAGACCATCTAGCACAGATACGCAGTATTTT
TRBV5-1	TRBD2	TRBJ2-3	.	CASSLAEGLVSDTQYF	TGCGCCAGCAGCTTGGCCGAAGGACTAGTGTCGGATACGCAGTATTTT
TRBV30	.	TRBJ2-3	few	CAWRAALSTDTQYF	TGTGCCTGGAGGGCGGCCCTAAGCACAGATACGCAGTATTTT
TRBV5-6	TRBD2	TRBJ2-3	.	CASTLFPGGPGDTQYF	TGTGCCAGCACCCTTTTCCCGGGGGGGCCAGGAGATACGCAGTATTTT
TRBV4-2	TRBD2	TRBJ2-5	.	CASSLLGTSEETQYF	TGTGCCAGCAGCCTTCTTGGGACTAGCGAGGAGACCCAGTACTTC
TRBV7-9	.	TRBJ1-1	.	CASSRGPYRTEAFF	TGTGCCAGCAGCAGAGGTCCTTATCGCACTGAAGCTTTCTTT